Listed below are T cell receptor beta chains from one sample, sequenced in a study of blood T cells in healthy people across ages. TCRdb recomputed calls from the 5' RACE reads with MiXCR, one row per CDR3 protein. The sample records more than 1 million distinct CDR3 sequences, more than 40% being singletons. Sequencing input: blood. Receptors originate from a woman between 55 and 75 years old in good health. The CDR3 runs from the conserved cysteine through the conserved F or W. Each record gives: J gene, V gene, D gene, clone size, CDR3 protein, CDR3 DNA. D genes are given only for firm matches. Clone sizes are given selectively: once, few, many, or a class where the clone is expanded.

>TRBJ1-2|TRBV29-1|TRBD1|NA
CSVEAGTVDGYTF
TGCAGCGTTGAGGCCGGGACAGTAGATGGCTACACCTTC
>TRBJ2-3|TRBV10-3|TRBD2|few
CAFGTSDLDTQYF
TGTGCCTTCGGGACTAGTGATTTGGATACGCAGTATTTT
>TRBJ2-7|TRBV3-1|TRBD2|NA
CASSQVGMGTNNEQYF
TGTGCCAGCAGCCAAGTCGGAATGGGGACTAACAATGAGCAGTACTTC
>TRBJ1-2|TRBV3-1|NA|NA
CASSPTGMGYTF
TGTGCCAGCAGCCCTACAGGGATGGGCTACACCTTC
>TRBJ2-1|TRBV5-1|NA|NA
CASSPLRRDLGYNEQFF
TGCGCCAGCAGCCCGTTACGCAGGGACTTGGGGTACAATGAGCAGTTCTTC
>TRBJ2-1|TRBV9|NA|NA
CASSPGNYNEQFF
TGTGCCAGCAGCCCCGGGAACTACAATGAGCAGTTCTTC
>TRBJ2-1|TRBV20-1|NA|NA
CRATGNEQFF
TGCAGGGCTACGGGGAATGAGCAGTTCTTC
>TRBJ2-7|TRBV30|NA|NA
CARGFPGSVEQYF
TGTGCCCGCGGATTCCCTGGATCGGTCGAGCAGTACTTC
>TRBJ2-1|TRBV11-2|NA|NA
CASSLGVKGRASPVNEQFF
TGTGCCAGCAGCTTAGGGGTAAAGGGGCGAGCTTCACCGGTCAATGAGCAGTTCTTC
>TRBJ1-1|TRBV7-2|TRBD1|NA
CASSSDRAATEAFF
TGTGCCAGCAGCTCGGACAGGGCGGCCACTGAAGCTTTCTTT
>TRBJ2-3|TRBV5-1|TRBD2|NA
CASSLVAGASDTQYF
TGCGCCAGCAGCTTGGTCGCGGGAGCATCAGATACGCAGTATTTT
>TRBJ2-1|TRBV5-1|TRBD2|NA
CASSLDTSGSSARGEQFF
TGCGCCAGCAGCTTAGATACTAGCGGGAGTTCAGCCCGGGGTGAGCAGTTCTTC
>TRBJ2-7|TRBV9|TRBD1|NA
CASSVGGGETYEQYF
TGTGCCAGCAGCGTAGGAGGGGGCGAGACCTACGAGCAGTACTTC
>TRBJ2-7|TRBV5-1|NA|few
CASSLVVRPPGPSYEQYF
TGCGCCAGCAGCTTGGTCGTCAGGCCTCCGGGACCTTCCTACGAGCAGTACTTC
>TRBJ2-3|TRBV18|NA|NA
CASSPRDLADTQYF
TGTGCCAGCTCACCCCGGGACCTAGCAGATACGCAATATTTT
>TRBJ2-1|TRBV29-1|NA|many
CSAPQGKRNGEQFF
TGCAGCGCCCCCCAGGGGAAGCGGAATGGTGAGCAGTTCTTC
>TRBJ2-3|TRBV3-1|NA|NA
CASNQELDSTDTQYF
TGTGCCAGCAACCAAGAGCTCGACTCCACAGATACGCAGTATTTT
>TRBJ2-1|TRBV5-1|TRBD2|NA
CASRTGLADNEQFF
TGCGCCAGCAGGACGGGACTAGCGGACAATGAGCAGTTCTTC
>TRBJ2-1|TRBV27|TRBD2|few
CASSALTSPTGSEQFF
TGTGCCAGCTCCGCACTGACTAGCCCGACTGGTAGTGAGCAGTTCTTC
>TRBJ2-7|TRBV2|TRBD2|NA
CASSEALSGLVLYEQYF
TGTGCCAGCAGTGAAGCGCTGTCGGGACTAGTCCTCTACGAGCAGTACTTC
>TRBJ2-7|TRBV20-1|TRBD2|NA
CSASGTSYYEQYF
TGCAGTGCAAGCGGGACGTCGTACTACGAGCAGTACTTC
>TRBJ1-2|TRBV7-9|TRBD1|NA
CASSLTWTGRGYTF
TGTGCCAGCAGCTTAACGTGGACAGGGAGAGGCTACACCTTC
>TRBJ1-1|TRBV7-9|NA|NA
CASSLSWGVGGVKPAFF
TGTGCCAGCAGCCTATCGTGGGGGGTGGGAGGGGTGAAGCCGGCTTTCTTT
>TRBJ2-5|TRBV12-3/TRBV12-4|TRBD2|NA
CASRLGLADGVEQYF
TGTGCCAGCAGGCTGGGACTAGCGGATGGGGTTGAGCAGTACTTC
>TRBJ2-7|TRBV12-3/TRBV12-4|NA|few
CASRTGLHEEYF
TGTGCCAGCAGGACGGGACTCCACGAGGAGTACTTC
>TRBJ2-5|TRBV5-1|TRBD1|NA
CASSVIQGARETQYF
TGCGCCAGCAGCGTTATCCAGGGGGCGAGAGAGACCCAGTACTTC
>TRBJ2-3|TRBV14|NA|NA
CASSQDTDWATTDTQYF
TGTGCCAGCAGCCAAGATACTGATTGGGCTACGACAGATACGCAGTATTTT
>TRBJ2-5|TRBV12-3/TRBV12-4|TRBD1|NA
CASSGENGQGSGETQYF
TGTGCCAGCAGCGGAGAGAACGGACAGGGGTCTGGGGAGACCCAGTACTTC
>TRBJ2-5|TRBV20-1|NA|NA
CSARDRRPTPRETQYF
TGCAGTGCTAGAGATAGGCGGCCGACCCCCAGGGAGACCCAGTACTTC
>TRBJ2-5|TRBV28|NA|NA
CASSLGPIRQYF
TGTGCCAGCAGCCTGGGACCCATCCGACAGTACTTC
>TRBJ1-2|TRBV5-1|NA|NA
CASSSLGHAVDGYTF
TGCGCCAGCAGCTCTCTGGGACACGCCGTGGATGGCTACACCTTC
>TRBJ2-7|TRBV4-1|NA|NA
CASSQGTGRALEQYF
TGCGCCAGCAGCCAAGGGACCGGGAGAGCTTTGGAGCAGTACTTC
>TRBJ1-4|TRBV5-5|NA|many
CASSFTEGREKLFF
TGTGCCAGCAGCTTCACAGAAGGGCGCGAAAAACTGTTTTTT
>TRBJ2-3|TRBV29-1|NA|few
CSVGPQAHTQYF
TGCAGCGTTGGGCCCCAAGCTCATACGCAGTATTTT
>TRBJ2-1|TRBV7-3|NA|NA
CASSKGLRPTDEQFF
TGTGCCAGCAGCAAGGGACTCCGACCCACGGATGAGCAGTTCTTC
>TRBJ2-3|TRBV6-6|NA|NA
CASSFTGAIPDTQYF
TGTGCCAGCAGTTTTACGGGAGCGATCCCAGATACGCAGTATTTT
>TRBJ2-6|TRBV2|NA|NA
CASGPNPGANVLTF
TGTGCCAGCGGTCCCAACCCTGGGGCCAACGTCCTGACTTTC
>TRBJ2-3|TRBV11-2|TRBD2|NA
CASSLSSGSRADTQYF
TGTGCCAGCAGCTTAAGTAGCGGGAGTAGGGCAGATACGCAGTATTTT
>TRBJ2-1|TRBV28|NA|NA
CATQKIEGGYNEQFF
TGTGCCACCCAAAAGATAGAGGGGGGATACAATGAGCAGTTCTTC
>TRBJ2-7|TRBV14|NA|NA
CASSQGASDYEQYF
TGTGCCAGCAGCCAAGGGGCTAGCGACTACGAGCAGTACTTC
>TRBJ2-5|TRBV2|TRBD1|many
CASEDREETQYF
TGTGCCAGCGAGGACAGGGAGGAGACCCAGTACTTC
>TRBJ2-3|TRBV27|NA|NA
CASTGVADTQYF
TGTGCCAGCACCGGAGTTGCGGATACGCAGTATTTT
>TRBJ2-7|TRBV21-1|NA|few
CASSKGAPLAGAYEQYF
TGTGCCAGCAGCAAAGGGGCGCCTCTAGCGGGAGCCTACGAGCAGTACTTC
>TRBJ1-1|TRBV2|NA|many
CASSDIRRPEAFF
TGTGCCAGCAGTGATATTCGACGACCTGAAGCTTTCTTT
>TRBJ1-1|TRBV6-1|TRBD1|NA
CASRTGPLNTEAFF
TGTGCCAGCCGGACAGGGCCGTTAAACACTGAAGCTTTCTTT
>TRBJ2-7|TRBV4-1|TRBD1|few
CASSQRGPGTGIIYEQYF
TGCGCCAGCAGCCAAAGGGGGCCCGGGACAGGGATAATCTACGAGCAGTACTTC